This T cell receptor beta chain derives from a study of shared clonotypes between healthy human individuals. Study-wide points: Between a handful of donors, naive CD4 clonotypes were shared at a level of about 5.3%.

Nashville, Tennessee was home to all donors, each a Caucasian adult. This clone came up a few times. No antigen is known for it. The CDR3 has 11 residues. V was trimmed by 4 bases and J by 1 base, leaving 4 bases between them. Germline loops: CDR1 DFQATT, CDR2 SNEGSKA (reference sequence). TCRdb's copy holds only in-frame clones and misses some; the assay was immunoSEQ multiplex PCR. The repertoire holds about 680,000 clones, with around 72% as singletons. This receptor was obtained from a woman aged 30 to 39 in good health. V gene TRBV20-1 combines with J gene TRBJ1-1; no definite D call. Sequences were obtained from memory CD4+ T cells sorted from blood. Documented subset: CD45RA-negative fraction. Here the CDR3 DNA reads TGCAGTGCTATGGAGAACACTGAAGCTTTCTTT. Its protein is CSAMENTEAFF.